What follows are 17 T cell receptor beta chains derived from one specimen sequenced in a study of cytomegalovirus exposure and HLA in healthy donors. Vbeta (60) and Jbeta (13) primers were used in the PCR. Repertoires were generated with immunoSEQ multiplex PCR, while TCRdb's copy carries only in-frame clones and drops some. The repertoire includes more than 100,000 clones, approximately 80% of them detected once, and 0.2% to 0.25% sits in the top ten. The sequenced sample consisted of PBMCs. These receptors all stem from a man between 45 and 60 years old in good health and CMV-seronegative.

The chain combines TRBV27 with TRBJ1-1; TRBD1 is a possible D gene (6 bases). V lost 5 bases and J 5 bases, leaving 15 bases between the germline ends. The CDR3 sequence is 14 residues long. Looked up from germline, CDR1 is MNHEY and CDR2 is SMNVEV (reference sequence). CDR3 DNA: TGTGCCAGCAGTATCCACAGGGAAAGAACTGAAGCTTTCTTT. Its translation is CASSIHRERTEAFF.

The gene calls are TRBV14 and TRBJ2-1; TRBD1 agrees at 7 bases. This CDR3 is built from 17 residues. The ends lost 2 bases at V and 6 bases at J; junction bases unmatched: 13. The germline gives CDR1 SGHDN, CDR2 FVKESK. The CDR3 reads CASSQFMGQRTGNEQFF. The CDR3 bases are TGTGCCAGCAGCCAATTTATGGGACAGAGGACAGGCAATGAGCAGTTCTTC.

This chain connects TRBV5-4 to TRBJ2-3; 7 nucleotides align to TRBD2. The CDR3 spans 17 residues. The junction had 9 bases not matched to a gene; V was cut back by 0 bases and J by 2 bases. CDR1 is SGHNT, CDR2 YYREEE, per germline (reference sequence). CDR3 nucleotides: TGTGCCAGCAGCTTGGGTGGGGCTAGCGGTTACACAGATACGCAGTATTTT. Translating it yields CASSLGGASGYTDTQYF.

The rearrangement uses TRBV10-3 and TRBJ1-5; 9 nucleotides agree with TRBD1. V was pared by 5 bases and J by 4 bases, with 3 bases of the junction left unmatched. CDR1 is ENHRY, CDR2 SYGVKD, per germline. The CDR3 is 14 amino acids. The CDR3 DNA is TGTGCCATCAGTTGGGACAGGGAAAATCAGCCCCAGCATTTT. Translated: CAISWDRENQPQHF.

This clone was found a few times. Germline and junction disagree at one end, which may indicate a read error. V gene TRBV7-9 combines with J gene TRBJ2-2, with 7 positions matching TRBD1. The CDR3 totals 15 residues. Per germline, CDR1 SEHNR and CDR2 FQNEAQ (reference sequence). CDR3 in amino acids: CSSSLRDRNTGELFF. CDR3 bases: TGTTCCAGCAGCCTCCGGGACAGAAACACCGGGGAGCTGTTTTTT.

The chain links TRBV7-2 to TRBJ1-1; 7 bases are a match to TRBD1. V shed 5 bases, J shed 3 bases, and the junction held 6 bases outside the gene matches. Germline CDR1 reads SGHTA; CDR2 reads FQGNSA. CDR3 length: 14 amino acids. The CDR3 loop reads CASSPGTDYTEAFF. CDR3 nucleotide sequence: TGTGCCAGCAGCCCCGGGACAGACTACACTGAAGCTTTCTTT.

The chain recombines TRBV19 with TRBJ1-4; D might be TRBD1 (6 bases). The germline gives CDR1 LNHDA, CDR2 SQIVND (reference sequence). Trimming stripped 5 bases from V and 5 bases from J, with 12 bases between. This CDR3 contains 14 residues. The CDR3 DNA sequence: TGTGCCAGTAGTCAAAACAGGGCGAATGAAAAACTGTTTTTT. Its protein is CASSQNRANEKLFF.

This CDR3 is CASSPTGSLQFF. In DNA form, the CDR3 reads TGTGCCAGCAGCCCTACAGGGAGTTTGCAGTTCTTC. This sequence joins TRBV4-2 and TRBJ2-1; D is perhaps TRBD1 (6 bases). This CDR3 has 12 residues. Germline V gene sequence: CDR1 LGHNA, CDR2 YNFKEQ. Trimming pared 4 bases from V and 12 bases from J, leaving 13 bases between.

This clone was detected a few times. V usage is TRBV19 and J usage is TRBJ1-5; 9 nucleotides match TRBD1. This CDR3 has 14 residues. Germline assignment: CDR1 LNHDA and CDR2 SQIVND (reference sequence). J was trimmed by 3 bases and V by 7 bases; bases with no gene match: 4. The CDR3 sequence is CASTRDRDNQPQHF. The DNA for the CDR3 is TGTGCCAGTACTCGGGACAGGGACAATCAGCCCCAGCATTTT.

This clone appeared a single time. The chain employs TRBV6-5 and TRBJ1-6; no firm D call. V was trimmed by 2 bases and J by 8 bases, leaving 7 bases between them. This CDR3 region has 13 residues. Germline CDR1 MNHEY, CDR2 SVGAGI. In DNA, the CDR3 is TGTGCCAGCAGTTACGACTTCGATTCACCCCTCCACTTT. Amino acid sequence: CASSYDFDSPLHF.

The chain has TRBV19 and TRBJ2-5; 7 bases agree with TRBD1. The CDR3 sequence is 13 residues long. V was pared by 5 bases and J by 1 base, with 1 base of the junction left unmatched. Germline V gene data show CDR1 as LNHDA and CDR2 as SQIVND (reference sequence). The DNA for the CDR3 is TGTGCCAGTAGTTGGGACAGCCAAGAGACCCAGTACTTC. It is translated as CASSWDSQETQYF.

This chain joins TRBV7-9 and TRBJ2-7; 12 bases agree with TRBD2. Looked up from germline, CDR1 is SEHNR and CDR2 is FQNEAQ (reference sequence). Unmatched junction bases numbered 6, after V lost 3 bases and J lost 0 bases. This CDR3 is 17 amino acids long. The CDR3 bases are TGTGCCAGCAGCTTGACTAGCGGGGGCCGGAGCTCCTACGAGCAGTACTTC. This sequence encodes CASSLTSGGRSSYEQYF.

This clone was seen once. The chain's CDR3 is CASSQTATNEKLFF. The CDR3 DNA follows: TGTGCCAGCAGCCAGACAGCAACTAATGAAAAACTGTTTTTT. This sequence joins TRBV6-1 and TRBJ1-4, with a possible D match to TRBD1 (5 bases). Germline-derived CDR1 and CDR2 are MNHNS and SASEGT. There are 14 residues in the CDR3. Trimming cost V 6 bases and J 0 bases, with 8 bases left between them.

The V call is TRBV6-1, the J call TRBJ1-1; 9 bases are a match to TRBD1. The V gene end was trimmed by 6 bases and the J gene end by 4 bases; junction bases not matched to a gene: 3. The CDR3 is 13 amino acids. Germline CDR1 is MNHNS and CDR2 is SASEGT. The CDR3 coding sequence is TGTGCCAGCAGGAGGGACAGGGCCACTGAAGCTTTCTTT. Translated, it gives CASRRDRATEAFF.

Here the CDR3 reads CASRPHRGDQPQHF. The CDR3, as DNA: TGTGCCAGCAGACCACACAGGGGTGATCAGCCCCAGCATTTT. V is TRBV7-2 and J is TRBJ1-5; the match to TRBD1 covers 7 bases. After removal of 6 bases from V and 5 bases from J, the junction contained 7 bases not matched to a gene. Germline CDR1 reads SGHTA; CDR2 reads FQGNSA. The CDR3 runs 14 residues. Combining the CDR3 with reference TRBV7-2 and TRBJ1-5 gives the whole variable domain GAGVSQSPSNKVTEKGKDVELRCDPISGHTALYWYRQSLGQGLEFLIYFQGNSAPDKSGLPSDRFSAERTGGSVSTLTIQRTQQEDSAVYLCASRPHRGDQPQHFGDGTRLSIL.

CDR3 nucleotide sequence: TGTGCCAGCAGTTTATCCCTCAGCGGGGGGGCACCCTACAATGAGCAGTTCTTC. As protein: CASSLSLSGGAPYNEQFF. The gene calls are TRBV27 and TRBJ2-1; 10 bases match TRBD2. Germline V gene lookup returns CDR1 MNHEY and CDR2 SMNVEV (reference sequence). The CDR3 has 18 amino acids. J lost 2 bases, V lost 0 bases, and 7 bases had no gene match.

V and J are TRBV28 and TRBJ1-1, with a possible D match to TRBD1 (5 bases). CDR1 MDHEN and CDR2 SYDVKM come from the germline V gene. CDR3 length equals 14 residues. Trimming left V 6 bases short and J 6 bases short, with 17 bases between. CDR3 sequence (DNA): TGTGCCAGCAGACGACAAGCAGGGTGGTCTGAAGCTTTCTTT. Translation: CASRRQAGWSEAFF.